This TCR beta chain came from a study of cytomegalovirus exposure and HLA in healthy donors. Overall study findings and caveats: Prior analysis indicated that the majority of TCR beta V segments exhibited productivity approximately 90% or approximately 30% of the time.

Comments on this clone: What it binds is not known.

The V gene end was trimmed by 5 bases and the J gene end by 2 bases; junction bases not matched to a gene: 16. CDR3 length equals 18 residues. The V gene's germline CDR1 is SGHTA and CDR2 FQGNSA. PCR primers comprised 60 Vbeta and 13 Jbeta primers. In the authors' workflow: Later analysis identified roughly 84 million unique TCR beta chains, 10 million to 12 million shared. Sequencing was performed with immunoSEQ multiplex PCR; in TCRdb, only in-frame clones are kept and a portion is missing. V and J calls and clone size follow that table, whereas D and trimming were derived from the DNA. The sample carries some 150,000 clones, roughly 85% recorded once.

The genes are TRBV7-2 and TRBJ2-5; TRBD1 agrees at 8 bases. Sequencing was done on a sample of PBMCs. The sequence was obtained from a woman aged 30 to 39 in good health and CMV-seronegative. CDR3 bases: TGTGCCAGCAGCACCCGGGGTGGACAAAGACAGGGGCAAGAGACCCAGTACTTC. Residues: CASSTRGGQRQGQETQYF.